This T cell receptor beta chain was profiled in a study of cytotoxic CD8 clonotypes in ibrutinib-treated CLL. V lost 6 bases and J 0 bases, leaving 14 bases between the germline ends. The length of the CDR3 is 15 residues. Germline CDR1 is LNHDA and CDR2 is SQIVND (reference sequence). Clones were sequenced by immunoSEQ multiplex PCR, and TCRdb holds only the in-frame ones, with some missing. Of more than 110,000 clones listed, approximately 80% are singletons. This clone is medium-sized in the sample. The gene calls are TRBV19 and TRBJ1-1; D may be TRBD1 (5 bases). The sequences come from PBMCs, collected after 24 months of ibrutinib treatment. This receptor was taken from a human donor with chronic lymphocytic leukemia. The CDR3 sequence: CASSPGGRLNTEAFF. CDR3 sequence (DNA): TGTGCCAGTAGCCCCGGGGGGAGACTGAACACTGAAGCTTTCTTT.